The 10 T cell receptor beta chains in this list originate from one sample, sequenced in a study of blood T cell repertoires in COVID-19 (dated by TCRdb to the early 2020s). Library preparation used the immunoSEQ multiplex PCR assay. Sourced from immuneACCESS, this table was stored by TCRdb with only in-frame sequences that have V and J called. A share of the clones is absent; for the studies checked, an unresolved V gene accounts for under half, and the remainder has no known explanation. This sample gives about 100,000 clones in total; roughly 92% of them show up just once. The ten largest account for 2% to 2.5% of the sample. Specimen: peripheral blood. Every receptor here comes from a man aged 50-59 years with active COVID-19.

This clone was seen a single time. V usage is TRBV9 and J usage is TRBJ2-2; 10 bases agree with TRBD1. The germline V gene encodes CDR1 SGDLS and CDR2 YYNGEE. The CDR3 runs 15 residues. J gave up 5 bases and V 4 bases, and 5 bases lay outside the gene matches. The CDR3 is CASSLGQGSTGELFF. The DNA for the CDR3 is TGTGCCAGCAGCCTGGGACAGGGGTCAACCGGGGAGCTGTTTTTT.

V usage is TRBV7-9 and J usage is TRBJ2-2; the match to TRBD2 covers 8 bases. Trimming at V came to 2 bases and at J to 2 bases, leaving 13 bases not matched to a gene. Germline CDR1 SEHNR, CDR2 FQNEAQ (reference sequence). The CDR3 is 19 amino acids. CDR3 coding DNA: TGTGCCAGCAGCTTACCCCTAGTTCTTAGCGGGGTTAACACCGGGGAGCTGTTTTTT. This codes for CASSLPLVLSGVNTGELFF.

V gene TRBV30 combines with J gene TRBJ2-5, with D tentatively TRBD1 (6 bases). The CDR3 is 16 amino acids. The germline V gene encodes CDR1 GTSNPN and CDR2 SVGIG (reference sequence). The V gene lost 1 base and the J gene lost 7 bases, with 22 bases spanning the gap. Here the CDR3 reads CAWSGDRIRGLGTQYF. The CDR3 nucleotides are TGTGCCTGGAGTGGCGACAGAATCAGGGGCCTAGGGACCCAGTACTTC.

The CDR3 loop is CASSYYVSGSGYTF. The CDR3 DNA sequence: TGTGCCAGCAGTTACTATGTCAGCGGCTCTGGCTACACCTTC. The chain uses TRBV6-5 and TRBJ1-2; no definite D call. V was trimmed by 1 base and J by 7 bases, leaving 13 bases between them. The CDR3 sequence is 14 residues long. Germline CDR1 is MNHEY and CDR2 is SVGAGI.

The V call is TRBV11-2, the J call TRBJ2-4; 9 bases map to TRBD2. Trimming removed 5 bases from V and 5 bases from J; junction bases left unmatched: 4. CDR3 length equals 14 residues. The germline gives CDR1 SGHAT, CDR2 FQNNGV. CDR3 coding DNA: TGTGCCAGCAGCCCAGGGACTAGCCAAAACATTCAGTACTTC. It encodes CASSPGTSQNIQYF.

V is TRBV10-3 and J is TRBJ1-1, with a tentative D call TRBD1 (5 bases). The V gene's germline CDR1 is ENHRY and CDR2 SYGVKD. This CDR3 comprises 14 residues. The V end lost 2 bases, the J end lost 1 base, and 8 bases lay between the germline ends. CDR3 DNA sequence: TGTGCCATCAGTGAGCCCAGGGAGAACACTGAAGCTTTCTTT. Encoded protein: CAISEPRENTEAFF.

The count of this clone is one. This rearrangement joins TRBV19 to TRBJ1-3, with 8 bases identical to TRBD1. V trimming: 6 bases; J trimming: 2 bases; junction bases outside the gene matches: 12. Germline V gene data show CDR1 as LNHDA and CDR2 as SQIVND (reference sequence). The length of the CDR3 is 17 residues. This CDR3 is CASRKPSGRGPGNTIYF. The CDR3 DNA is TGTGCCAGTAGAAAACCGAGTGGCAGGGGGCCTGGAAACACCATATATTTT. The complete variable domain, with remaining parts taken from reference TRBV19 and TRBJ1-3, reads DGGITQSPKYLFRKEGQNVTLSCEQNLNHDAMYWYRQDPGQGLRLIYYSQIVNDFQKGDIAEGYSVSREKKESFPLTVTSAQKNPTAFYLCASRKPSGRGPGNTIYFGEGSWLTVV.

As to this clone: At one end, the junction sequence differs from germline, possibly due to a read error. The chain combines TRBV29-1 with TRBJ2-3; 9 bases match TRBD1. CDR3 length: 10 amino acids. CDR1 and CDR2 from the germline V gene are SQVTM and ANQGSEA. The CDR3 sequence is CSVVRDRATF. The CDR3 coding sequence is TGCAGCGTCGTCCGGGACAGGGCGACGTTT.

In its sample, this clone was seen once. The chain employs TRBV19 and TRBJ1-5; 12 bases are shared with TRBD1. From germline, CDR1 is LNHDA and CDR2 SQIVND (reference sequence). Trimming took 7 bases from V and 7 from J; bases not matched to a gene: 8. The CDR3 sequence is 15 residues long. CDR3 amino acids: CASTRDRGQNQPQHF. The CDR3 DNA reads as TGTGCCAGTACCCGGGACAGGGGGCAAAACCAGCCCCAGCATTTT.

The genes are TRBV4-1 and TRBJ2-2; 7 bases align to TRBD2. Trimming removed 0 bases from V and 1 base from J; junction bases left unmatched: 11. The CDR3 loop spans 19 amino acids. Germline CDR1 is MGHRA and CDR2 is YSYEKL. The CDR3, as DNA: TGCGCCAGCAGCCAAGATGGGCTAGCGGACCGGATGAACACCGGGGAGCTGTTTTTT. Protein sequence: CASSQDGLADRMNTGELFF.